The 11 T cell receptor beta chains listed next were all sequenced from one sample in a study of T cell repertoires in cytomegalovirus infection. Their target antigens are unknown. TCRdb re-called the reads with MiXCR, one entry per CDR3 protein. The table lists 640,000 or so distinct CDR3 sequences, roughly a third of them singletons. The source material was cultured PBMCs, sampled from culture after CMV antigen stimulation. These receptors were obtained from a human donor in good health (CMV status not recorded). Some clones in this sample may be carry-over from other donors' samples.

This chain uses TRBV14 with TRBJ2-1; no reliable D call. The CDR3 has 16 residues. V was clipped by 1 base and J by 0 bases, with 10 bases between them. The V gene's germline CDR1 is SGHDN and CDR2 FVKESK. The CDR3 is CASSQGRRSSYNEQFF. DNA for the CDR3: TGTGCCAGCAGCCAAGGACGTCGGAGCTCCTACAATGAGCAGTTCTTC.

The rearrangement uses TRBV20-1 and TRBJ2-3; 7 bases map to TRBD2. V lost 5 bases, J lost 10 bases, and 12 bases stayed unmatched. CDR3 length: 13 residues. The germline CDR1 and CDR2 sequences are DFQATT and SNEGSKA (reference sequence). The CDR3 loop reads CSALLGGEAAQYF. For the CDR3, the DNA is TGCAGTGCTCTCCTGGGGGGGGAAGCGGCGCAGTATTTT.

This clonotype was observed at least ten times. The CDR3 protein is CASSLDIGGQPQHF. CDR3 sequence (DNA): TGTGCCAGCAGCTTAGATATAGGGGGACAGCCCCAGCATTTT. V usage is TRBV7-2 and J usage is TRBJ1-5; tentatively, D is TRBD1 (6 bases). CDR3 length equals 14 residues. Trimming cost V 1 base and J 7 bases, with 11 bases left between them. Germline CDR1 and CDR2: SGHTA and FQGNSA.

This sequence joins TRBV20-1 and TRBJ2-1, with TRBD2 matching over 7 bases. The germline gives CDR1 DFQATT, CDR2 SNEGSKA (reference sequence). The CDR3 contains 15 residues. Trimming removed 4 bases from V and 9 bases from J; junction bases left unmatched: 15. CDR3 region: CSAKRGLLKLVEQFF. The CDR3 nucleotides read TGCAGTGCTAAGCGGGGACTCCTTAAACTGGTTGAGCAGTTCTTC.

A remark on this clonotype: A much larger clone differs from this one at a single base, so this may be a read error. It is likely a read error, because the conserved phenylalanine at the end of the CDR3 is missing. This chain connects TRBV7-8 to TRBJ2-5; D gene unclear. There are 17 residues in the CDR3. V was clipped by 4 bases and J by 1 base, with 19 bases between them. CDR1 is SGHVS, CDR2 FQNEAQ, per germline. CDR3 nucleotide sequence: TGTGCCAGCAGCTCCGACTCTCCGACAACGGGCCAAGAGACCCAGTACTCC. As protein: CASSSDSPTTGQETQYS.

The V gene is TRBV28, the J gene TRBJ2-3; perhaps D is TRBD1 or TRBD2 (5 bases each). CDR1 MDHEN and CDR2 SYDVKM come from the germline V gene. CDR3 length equals 13 residues. V gave up 5 bases and J gave up 8 bases, with 14 bases separating them. CDR3 protein: CASSLRDPATQYF. Here the CDR3 DNA reads TGTGCCAGCAGTCTCCGGGACCCAGCTACGCAGTATTTT.

The CDR3 sequence is CASSLGHTSGTQYF. CDR3 bases: TGTGCCAGCAGTTTGGGACACACCTCGGGCACGCAGTATTTT. The chain uses TRBV27 and TRBJ2-3; tentatively, D is TRBD1 (6 bases). The CDR3 consists of 14 residues. Germline assignment: CDR1 MNHEY and CDR2 SMNVEV (reference sequence). Trimming took off 3 bases at V and 9 bases at J, with 16 bases between the two ends.

This clonotype was found a few times. The chain employs TRBV7-6 and TRBJ2-5, with 7 bases matching TRBD2. Germline V lookup: CDR1 SGHVS, CDR2 FNYEAQ. The V and J ends lost 2 bases and 1 base, in that order; junction bases with no gene match: 4. The CDR3 is made up of 15 amino acids. The CDR3 DNA reads TGTGCCAGCAGCTTATCCCTAGCGGTCCAAGAGACCCAGTACTTC. Its translation is CASSLSLAVQETQYF.

The chain is built from TRBV6-4 and TRBJ2-7, with D uncertain. Trimming took 5 bases from V and 0 from J, leaving 11 bases between them. Germline V lookup: CDR1 MRHNA, CDR2 SNTAGT. This CDR3 is 14 amino acids long. The CDR3 DNA sequence: TGTGCCAGCAGTCGAGACTGGCCCTCCTACGAGCAGTACTTC. It translates to CASSRDWPSYEQYF.

This clonotype was observed a single time. The chain uses TRBV19 and TRBJ2-4; D is unresolved. The CDR3 is 15 residues long. The germline V gene has CDR1 LNHDA and CDR2 SQIVND (reference sequence). The germline V and J ends were trimmed by 10 bases and 0 bases, with 16 bases remaining between them. Here the CDR3 DNA reads TGTGCCACCTCGTCCCTCCAGTTAGCCAAAAACATTCAGTACTTC. This gives the protein CATSSLQLAKNIQYF.

This chain connects TRBV29-1 to TRBJ1-1; D ambiguous. V lost 0 bases, J lost 6 bases, and 5 bases lay in between. The CDR3 is 11 amino acids. CDR1 and CDR2 (germline): SQVTM, ANQGSEA. The CDR3 DNA sequence: TGCAGCGTTGAAGATCAGGCTGAAGCTTTCTTT. Protein: CSVEDQAEAFF.